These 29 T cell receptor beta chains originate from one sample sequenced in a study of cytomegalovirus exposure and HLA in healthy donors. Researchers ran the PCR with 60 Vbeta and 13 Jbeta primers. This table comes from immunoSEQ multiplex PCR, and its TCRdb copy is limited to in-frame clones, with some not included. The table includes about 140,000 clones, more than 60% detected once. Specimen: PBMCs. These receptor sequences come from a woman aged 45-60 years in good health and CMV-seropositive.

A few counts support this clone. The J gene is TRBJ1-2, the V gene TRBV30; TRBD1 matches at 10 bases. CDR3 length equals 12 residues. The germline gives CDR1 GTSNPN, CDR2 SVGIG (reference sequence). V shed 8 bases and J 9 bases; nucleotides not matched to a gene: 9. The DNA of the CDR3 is TGTGCCGTTGGACAGGGGGGAGGAAGCTACACCTTC. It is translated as CAVGQGGGSYTF.

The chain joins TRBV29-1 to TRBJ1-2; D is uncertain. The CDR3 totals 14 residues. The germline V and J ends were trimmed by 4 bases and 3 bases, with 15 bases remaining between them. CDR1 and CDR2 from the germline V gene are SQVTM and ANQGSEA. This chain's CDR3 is CSVVTAVSYYGYTF. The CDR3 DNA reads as TGCAGCGTTGTAACAGCCGTTTCTTACTATGGCTACACCTTC. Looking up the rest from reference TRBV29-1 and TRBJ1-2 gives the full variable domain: SAVISQKPSRDICQRGTSLTIQCQVDSQVTMMFWYRQQPGQSLTLIATANQGSEATYESGFVIDKFPISRPNLTFSTLTVSNMSPEDSSIYLCSVVTAVSYYGYTFGSGTRLTVV.

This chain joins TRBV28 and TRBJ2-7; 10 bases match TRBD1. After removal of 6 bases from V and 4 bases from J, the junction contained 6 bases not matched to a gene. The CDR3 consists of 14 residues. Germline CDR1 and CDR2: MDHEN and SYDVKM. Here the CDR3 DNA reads TGTGCCAGCAGACGACAGGGGGCTGGATACGAGCAGTACTTC. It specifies CASRRQGAGYEQYF.

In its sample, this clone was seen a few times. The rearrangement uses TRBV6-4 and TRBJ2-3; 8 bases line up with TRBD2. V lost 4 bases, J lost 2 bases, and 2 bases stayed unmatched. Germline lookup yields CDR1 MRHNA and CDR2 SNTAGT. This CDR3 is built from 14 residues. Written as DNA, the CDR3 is TGTGCCAGCAGTGCGACTAGCGACACAGATACGCAGTATTTT. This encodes CASSATSDTDTQYF.

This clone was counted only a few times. The CDR3 DNA sequence: TGTGCCAGCAGCCGGGACAGGGGCCTGCTTGGCTACACCTTC. Its translation: CASSRDRGLLGYTF. This chain joins TRBV7-2 and TRBJ1-2; 10 nucleotides agree with TRBD1. The CDR3 contains 14 residues. The J segment lost 7 bases and the V segment lost 5 bases, leaving 7 bases of the junction unmatched. Germline V gives CDR1 SGHTA, CDR2 FQGNSA.

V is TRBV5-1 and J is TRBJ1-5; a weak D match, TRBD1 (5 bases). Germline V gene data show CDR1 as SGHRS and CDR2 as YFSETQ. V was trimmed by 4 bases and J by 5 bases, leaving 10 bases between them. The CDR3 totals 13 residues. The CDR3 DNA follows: TGCGCCAGCAGCCCGGCGGGGCATCAGCCCCAGCATTTT. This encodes CASSPAGHQPQHF.

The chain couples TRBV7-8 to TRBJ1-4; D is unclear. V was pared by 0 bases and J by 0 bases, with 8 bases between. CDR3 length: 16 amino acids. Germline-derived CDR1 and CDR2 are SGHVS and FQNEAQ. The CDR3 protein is CASSLALSATNEKLFF. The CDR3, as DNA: TGTGCCAGCAGCTTAGCGCTCAGTGCAACTAATGAAAAACTGTTTTTT. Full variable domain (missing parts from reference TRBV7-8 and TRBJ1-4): GAGVSQSPRYKVAKRGQDVALRCDPISGHVSLFWYQQALGQGPEFLTYFQNEAQLDKSGLPSDRFFAERPEGSVSTLKIQRTQQEDSAVYLCASSLALSATNEKLFFGSGTQLSVL.

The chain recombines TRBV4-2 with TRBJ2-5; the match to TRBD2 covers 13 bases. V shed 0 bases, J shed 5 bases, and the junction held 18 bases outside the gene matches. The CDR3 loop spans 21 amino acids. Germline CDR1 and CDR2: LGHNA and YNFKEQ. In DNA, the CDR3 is TGTGCCAGCAGCCAAGAGTGGTCCGGACTAGCGGGGGACAGCCTGCGGGAGACCCAGTACTTC. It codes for CASSQEWSGLAGDSLRETQYF.

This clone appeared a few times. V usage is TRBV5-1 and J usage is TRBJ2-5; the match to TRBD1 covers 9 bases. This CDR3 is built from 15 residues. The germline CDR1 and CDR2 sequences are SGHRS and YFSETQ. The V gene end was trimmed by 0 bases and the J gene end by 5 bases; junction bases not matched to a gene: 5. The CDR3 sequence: CASSLGGDRVETQYF. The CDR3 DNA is TGCGCCAGCAGCTTGGGTGGGGACAGGGTGGAGACCCAGTACTTC.

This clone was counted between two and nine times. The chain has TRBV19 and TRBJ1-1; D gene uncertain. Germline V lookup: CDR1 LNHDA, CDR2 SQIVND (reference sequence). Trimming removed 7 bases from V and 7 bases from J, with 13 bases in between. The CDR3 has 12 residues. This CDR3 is CASTPRGIEAFF. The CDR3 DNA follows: TGTGCCAGTACCCCACGAGGGATTGAAGCTTTCTTT.

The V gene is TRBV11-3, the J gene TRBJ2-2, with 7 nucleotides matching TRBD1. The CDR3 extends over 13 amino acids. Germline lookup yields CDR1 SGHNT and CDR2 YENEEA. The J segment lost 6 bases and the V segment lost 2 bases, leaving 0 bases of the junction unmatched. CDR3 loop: CASSLQGAGELFF. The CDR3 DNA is TGTGCCAGCAGCTTACAGGGGGCCGGGGAGCTGTTTTTT.

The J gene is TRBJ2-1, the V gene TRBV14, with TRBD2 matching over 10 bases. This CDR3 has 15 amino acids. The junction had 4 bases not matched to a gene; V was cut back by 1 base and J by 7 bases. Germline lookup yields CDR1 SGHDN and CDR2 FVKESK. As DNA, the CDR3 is TGTGCCAGCAGCCAAGTAGCGGGGGGAGTGAATGAGCAGTTCTTC. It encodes CASSQVAGGVNEQFF.

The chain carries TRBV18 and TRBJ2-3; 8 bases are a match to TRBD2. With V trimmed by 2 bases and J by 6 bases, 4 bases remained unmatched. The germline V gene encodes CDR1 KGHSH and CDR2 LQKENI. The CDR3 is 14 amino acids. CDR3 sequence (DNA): TGTGCCAGCTCACCAGGGAGCGGGGGTGATACGCAGTATTTT. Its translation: CASSPGSGGDTQYF.

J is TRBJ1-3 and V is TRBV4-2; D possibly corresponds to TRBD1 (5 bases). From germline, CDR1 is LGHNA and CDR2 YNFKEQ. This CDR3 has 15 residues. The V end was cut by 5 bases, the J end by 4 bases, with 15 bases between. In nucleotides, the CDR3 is TGTGCCAGCAGCGGACTAAGGGGTTCAGGAAACACCATATATTTT. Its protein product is CASSGLRGSGNTIYF.

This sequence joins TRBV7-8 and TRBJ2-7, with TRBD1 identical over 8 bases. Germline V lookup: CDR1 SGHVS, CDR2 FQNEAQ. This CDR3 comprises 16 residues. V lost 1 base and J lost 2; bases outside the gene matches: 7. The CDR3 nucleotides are TGTGCCAGCAGCTTAGACCCCGGACAGGGCCCCTACGAGCAGTACTTC. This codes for CASSLDPGQGPYEQYF.

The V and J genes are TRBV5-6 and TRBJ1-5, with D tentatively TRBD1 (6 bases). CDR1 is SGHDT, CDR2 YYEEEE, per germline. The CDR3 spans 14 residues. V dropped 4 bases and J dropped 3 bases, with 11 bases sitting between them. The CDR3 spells CASSQGHHNQPQHF. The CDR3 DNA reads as TGTGCCAGCAGCCAGGGACACCACAATCAGCCCCAGCATTTT.

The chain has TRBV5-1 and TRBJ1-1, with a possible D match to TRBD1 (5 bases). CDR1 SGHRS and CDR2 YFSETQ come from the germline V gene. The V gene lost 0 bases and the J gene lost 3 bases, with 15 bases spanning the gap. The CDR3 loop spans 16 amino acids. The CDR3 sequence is CASSLGFRAGDTEAFF. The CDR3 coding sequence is TGCGCCAGCAGCTTGGGTTTCCGGGCGGGGGACACTGAAGCTTTCTTT.

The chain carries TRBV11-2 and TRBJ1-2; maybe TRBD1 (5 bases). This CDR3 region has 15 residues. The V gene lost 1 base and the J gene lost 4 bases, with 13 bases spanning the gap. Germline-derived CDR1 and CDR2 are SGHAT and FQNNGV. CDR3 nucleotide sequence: TGTGCCAGCAGCTTAGCGACAGAAACTCTCTATGGCTACACCTTC. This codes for CASSLATETLYGYTF.

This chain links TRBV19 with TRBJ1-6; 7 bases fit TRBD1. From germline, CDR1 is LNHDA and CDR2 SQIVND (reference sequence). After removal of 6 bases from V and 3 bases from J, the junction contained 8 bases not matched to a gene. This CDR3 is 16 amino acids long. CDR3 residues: CASSSRQGGYNSPLHF. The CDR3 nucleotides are TGTGCCAGTAGCTCCAGACAGGGAGGCTATAATTCACCCCTCCACTTT.

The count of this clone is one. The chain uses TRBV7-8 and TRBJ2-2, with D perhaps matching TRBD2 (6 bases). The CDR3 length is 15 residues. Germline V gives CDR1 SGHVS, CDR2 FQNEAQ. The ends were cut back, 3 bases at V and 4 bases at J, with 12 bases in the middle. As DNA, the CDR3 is TGTGCCAGCAGCTTCCGGGTCGGGGGCACCGGGGAGCTGTTTTTT. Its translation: CASSFRVGGTGELFF.

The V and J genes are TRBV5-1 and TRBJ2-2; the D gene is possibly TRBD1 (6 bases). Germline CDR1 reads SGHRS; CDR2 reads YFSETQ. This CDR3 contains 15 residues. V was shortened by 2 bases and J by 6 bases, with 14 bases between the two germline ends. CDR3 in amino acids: CASSLTGGRSGELFF. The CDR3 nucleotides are TGCGCCAGCAGCTTAACTGGGGGCCGGTCCGGGGAGCTGTTTTTT.

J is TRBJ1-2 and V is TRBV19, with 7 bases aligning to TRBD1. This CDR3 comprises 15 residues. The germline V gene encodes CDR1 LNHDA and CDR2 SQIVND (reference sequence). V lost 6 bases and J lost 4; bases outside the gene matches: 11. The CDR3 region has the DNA TGTGCCAGTAGCCACCGGGACAGAATCTTCTATGGCTACACCTTC. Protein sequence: CASSHRDRIFYGYTF.

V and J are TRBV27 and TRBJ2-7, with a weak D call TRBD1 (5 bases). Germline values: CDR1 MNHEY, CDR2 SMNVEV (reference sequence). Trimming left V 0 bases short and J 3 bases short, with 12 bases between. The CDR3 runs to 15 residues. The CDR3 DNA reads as TGTGCCAGCAGTTTATCGGCAGGGTACTTCTACGAGCAGTACTTC. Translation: CASSLSAGYFYEQYF.

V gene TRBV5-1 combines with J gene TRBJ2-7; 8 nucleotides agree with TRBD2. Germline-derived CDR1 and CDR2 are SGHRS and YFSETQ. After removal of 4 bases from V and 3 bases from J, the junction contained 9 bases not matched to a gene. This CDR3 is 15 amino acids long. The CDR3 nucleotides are TGCGCCAGCAGCCCCCCGGGGGGGAAGATCTACGAGCAGTACTTC. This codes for CASSPPGGKIYEQYF.

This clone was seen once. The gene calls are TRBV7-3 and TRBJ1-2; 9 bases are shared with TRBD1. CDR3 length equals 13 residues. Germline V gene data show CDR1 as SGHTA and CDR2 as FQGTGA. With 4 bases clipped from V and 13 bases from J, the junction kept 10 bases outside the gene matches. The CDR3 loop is CASSSIRGQGLTF. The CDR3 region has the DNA TGTGCCAGCAGCTCGATCCGGGGACAGGGACTCACCTTC. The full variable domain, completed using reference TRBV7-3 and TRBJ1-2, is GAGVSQTPSNKVTEKGKYVELRCDPISGHTALYWYRQSLGQGPEFLIYFQGTGAADDSGLPNDRFFAVRPEGSVSTLKIQRTERGDSAVYLCASSSIRGQGLTFGSGTRLTVV.

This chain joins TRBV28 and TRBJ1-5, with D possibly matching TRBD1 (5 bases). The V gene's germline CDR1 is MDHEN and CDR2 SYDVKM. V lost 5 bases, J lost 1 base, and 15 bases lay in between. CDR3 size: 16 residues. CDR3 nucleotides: TGTGCCAGCAGTGCAGTGGGGGGGGTGAGCAATCAGCCCCAGCATTTT. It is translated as CASSAVGGVSNQPQHF.

CDR3 bases: TGTGCCAGTAGTATAGTCCCTAGCACTGAAGCTTTCTTT. This sequence encodes CASSIVPSTEAFF. The chain recombines TRBV19 with TRBJ1-1; D is ambiguous. The CDR3 totals 13 residues. The V gene's germline CDR1 is LNHDA and CDR2 SQIVND (reference sequence). V gave up 1 base and J gave up 4 bases, with 7 bases separating them.

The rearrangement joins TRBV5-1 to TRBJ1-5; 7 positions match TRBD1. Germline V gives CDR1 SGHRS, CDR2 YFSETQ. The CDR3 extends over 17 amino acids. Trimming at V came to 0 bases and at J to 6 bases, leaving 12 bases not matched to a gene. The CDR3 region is CASSLAQRRDSAQPQHF. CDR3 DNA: TGCGCCAGCAGCTTGGCCCAAAGGAGGGACAGTGCTCAGCCCCAGCATTTT.

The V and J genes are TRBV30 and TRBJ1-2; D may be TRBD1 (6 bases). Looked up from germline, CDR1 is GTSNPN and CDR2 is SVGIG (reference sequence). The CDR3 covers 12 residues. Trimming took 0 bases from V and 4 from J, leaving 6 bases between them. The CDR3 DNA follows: TGTGCCTGGAGTGTGACAGGCTATGGCTACACCTTC. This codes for CAWSVTGYGYTF.